This TCR beta chain was obtained from a study of cytotoxic CD8 clonotypes in ibrutinib-treated CLL. Background on the study: After median about 5.5 years, roughly 14 stayed in remission, about twelve progressed; responses approximately 24 partial, 2 complete.

Assay used: immunoSEQ multiplex PCR; TCRdb lists only in-frame clones, some missing. Of approximately 80,000 clones in the sample, about 82% were seen once. Study-wide results and caveats: Public clonotypes were uncommon and contracted or stayed stable on treatment. An increase in clonality occurred at ibrutinib response, followed by a return toward baseline at progression. Clonality at baseline surpassed age-matched healthy donors and tracked circulating CD8+ T-cell counts.

A note on this clone: No antigen is known for it. The same CDR3 also results from other DNA sequences found in this sample.

Trimming removed 6 bases from V and 3 bases from J, with 5 bases in between. Per the germline V gene, CDR1 is MNHEY and CDR2 is SVGAGI. The CDR3 runs 11 residues. This clonotype originated in a human donor with chronic lymphocytic leukemia. The chain has TRBV6-5 and TRBJ1-1, with D uncertain. Material: PBMCs, obtained before ibrutinib treatment. CDR3 DNA: TGTGCCAGCAGCCGGGACACTGAAGCTTTCTTT. It codes for CASSRDTEAFF.